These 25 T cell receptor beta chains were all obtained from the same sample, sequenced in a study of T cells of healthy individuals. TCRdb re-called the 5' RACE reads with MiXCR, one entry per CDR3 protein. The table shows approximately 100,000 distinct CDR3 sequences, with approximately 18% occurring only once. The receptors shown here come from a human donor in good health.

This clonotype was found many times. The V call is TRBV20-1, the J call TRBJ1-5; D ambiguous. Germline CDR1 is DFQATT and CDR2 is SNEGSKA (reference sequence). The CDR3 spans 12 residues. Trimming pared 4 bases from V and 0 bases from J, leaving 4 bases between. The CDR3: CSAKDSNQPQHF. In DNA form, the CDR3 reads TGCAGTGCTAAGGATAGCAATCAGCCCCAGCATTTT.

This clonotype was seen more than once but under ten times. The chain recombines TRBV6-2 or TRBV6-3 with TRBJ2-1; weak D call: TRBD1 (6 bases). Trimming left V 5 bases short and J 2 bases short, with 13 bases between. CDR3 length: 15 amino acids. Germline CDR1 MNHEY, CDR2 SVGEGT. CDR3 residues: CASSHREEAYNEQFF. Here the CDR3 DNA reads TGTGCCAGCAGTCACAGGGAAGAGGCCTACAATGAGCAGTTCTTC.

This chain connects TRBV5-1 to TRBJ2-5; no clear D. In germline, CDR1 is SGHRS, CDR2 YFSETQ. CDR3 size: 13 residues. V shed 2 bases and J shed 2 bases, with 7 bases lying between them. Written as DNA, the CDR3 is TGCGCCAGCAGCTTTATAGGGCAAGAGACCCAGTACTTC. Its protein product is CASSFIGQETQYF.

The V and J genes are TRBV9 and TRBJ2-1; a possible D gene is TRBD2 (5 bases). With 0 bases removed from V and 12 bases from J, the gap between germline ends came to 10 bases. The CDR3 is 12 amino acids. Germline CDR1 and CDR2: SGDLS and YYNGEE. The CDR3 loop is CASSVVGGRQFF. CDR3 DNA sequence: TGTGCCAGCAGCGTAGTTGGAGGCCGGCAGTTCTTC.

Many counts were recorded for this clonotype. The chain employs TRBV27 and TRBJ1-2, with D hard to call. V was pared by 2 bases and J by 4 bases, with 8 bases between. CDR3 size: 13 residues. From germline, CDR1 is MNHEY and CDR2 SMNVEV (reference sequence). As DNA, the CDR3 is TGTGCCAGCAGTTTAACCTGGGGCTATGGCTACACCTTC. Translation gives CASSLTWGYGYTF.

This CDR3 reads CASSQESLTGANVLTF. The CDR3, as DNA: TGCGCCAGCAGCCAAGAATCGCTAACTGGGGCCAACGTCCTGACTTTC. The chain recombines TRBV4-3 with TRBJ2-6; the D is unclear. V shed 0 bases and J shed 2 bases, with 8 bases lying between them. This CDR3 contains 16 residues. Germline V gene lookup returns CDR1 LGHNA and CDR2 YSLEER.

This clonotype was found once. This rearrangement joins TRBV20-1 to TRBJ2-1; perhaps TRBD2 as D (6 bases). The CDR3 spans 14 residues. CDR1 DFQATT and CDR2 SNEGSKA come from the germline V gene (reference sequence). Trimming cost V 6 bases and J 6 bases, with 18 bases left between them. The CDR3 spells CSARPTSWRNEQFF. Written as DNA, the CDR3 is TGCAGTGCCCGCCCGACTAGTTGGCGCAATGAGCAGTTCTTC.

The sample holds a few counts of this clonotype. CDR3 in amino acids: CSARDPRLAELVTQYF. The CDR3 DNA reads TGCAGTGCTAGAGATCCCCGACTAGCTGAGTTAGTGACCCAGTACTTC. This chain links TRBV20-1 with TRBJ2-5; 7 bases line up with TRBD2. The CDR3 length is 16 residues. The germline gives CDR1 DFQATT, CDR2 SNEGSKA (reference sequence). Losses at the gene ends were 0 bases for V and 7 bases for J; bases not matched to a gene: 14.

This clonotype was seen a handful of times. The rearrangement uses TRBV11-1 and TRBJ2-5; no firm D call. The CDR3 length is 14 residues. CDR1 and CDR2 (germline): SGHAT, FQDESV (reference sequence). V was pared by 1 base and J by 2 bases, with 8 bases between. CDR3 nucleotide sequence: TGTGCCAGCAGCTTAGAGGCTAGACAAGAGACCCAGTACTTC. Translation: CASSLEARQETQYF.

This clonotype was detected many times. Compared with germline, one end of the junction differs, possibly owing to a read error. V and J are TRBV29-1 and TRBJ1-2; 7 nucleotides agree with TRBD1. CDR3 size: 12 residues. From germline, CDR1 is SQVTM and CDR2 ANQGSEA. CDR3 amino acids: CSASTYTGETGF. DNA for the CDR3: TGCAGCGCGTCAACATACACAGGGGAGACGGGCTTC.

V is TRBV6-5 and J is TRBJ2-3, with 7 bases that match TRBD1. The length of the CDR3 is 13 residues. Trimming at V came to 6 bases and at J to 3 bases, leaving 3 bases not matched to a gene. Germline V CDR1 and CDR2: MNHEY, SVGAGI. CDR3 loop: CASRVTGTDTQYF. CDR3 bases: TGTGCCAGCAGGGTGACAGGGACAGATACGCAGTATTTT.

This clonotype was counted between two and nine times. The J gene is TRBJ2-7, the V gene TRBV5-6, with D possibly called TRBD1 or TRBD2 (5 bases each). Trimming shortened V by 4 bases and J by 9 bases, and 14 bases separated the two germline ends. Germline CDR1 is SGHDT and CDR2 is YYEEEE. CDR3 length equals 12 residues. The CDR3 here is CASSQGREAQYF. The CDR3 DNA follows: TGTGCCAGCAGCCAGGGACGAGAGGCGCAGTACTTC.

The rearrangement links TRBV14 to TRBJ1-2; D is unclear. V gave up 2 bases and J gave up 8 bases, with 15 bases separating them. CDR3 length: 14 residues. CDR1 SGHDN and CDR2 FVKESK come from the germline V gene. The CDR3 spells CASSQFVDGGGYTF. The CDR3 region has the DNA TGTGCCAGCAGCCAATTCGTCGACGGAGGGGGCTACACCTTC.

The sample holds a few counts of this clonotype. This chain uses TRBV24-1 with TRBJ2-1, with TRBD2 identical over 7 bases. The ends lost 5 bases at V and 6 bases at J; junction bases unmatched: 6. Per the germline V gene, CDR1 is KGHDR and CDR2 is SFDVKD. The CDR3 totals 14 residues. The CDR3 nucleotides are TGTGCCACCAGTGTGGCGGGAGCTGCCAATGAGCAGTTCTTC. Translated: CATSVAGAANEQFF.

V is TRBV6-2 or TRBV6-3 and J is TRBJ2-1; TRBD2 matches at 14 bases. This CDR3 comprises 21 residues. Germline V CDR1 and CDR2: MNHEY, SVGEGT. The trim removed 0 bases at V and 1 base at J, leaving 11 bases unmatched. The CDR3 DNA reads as TGTGCCAGCAGTTACTCAAAGACTAGCGGGGGGGCCTCAGGTTCCTACAATGAGCAGTTCTTC. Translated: CASSYSKTSGGASGSYNEQFF.

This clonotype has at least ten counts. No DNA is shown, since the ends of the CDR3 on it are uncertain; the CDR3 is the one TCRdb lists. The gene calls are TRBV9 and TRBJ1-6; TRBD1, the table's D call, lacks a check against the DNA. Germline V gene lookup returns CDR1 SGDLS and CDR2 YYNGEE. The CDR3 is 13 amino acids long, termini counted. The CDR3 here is CASSVGVGTELSF.

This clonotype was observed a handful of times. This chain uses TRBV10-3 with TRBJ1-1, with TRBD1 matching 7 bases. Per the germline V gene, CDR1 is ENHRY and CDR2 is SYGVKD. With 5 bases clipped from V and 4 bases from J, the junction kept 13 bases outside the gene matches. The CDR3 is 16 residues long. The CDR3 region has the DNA TGTGCCATCAGTAGCCTTACAGGGGTAATTAGCACTGAAGCTTTCTTT. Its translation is CAISSLTGVISTEAFF.

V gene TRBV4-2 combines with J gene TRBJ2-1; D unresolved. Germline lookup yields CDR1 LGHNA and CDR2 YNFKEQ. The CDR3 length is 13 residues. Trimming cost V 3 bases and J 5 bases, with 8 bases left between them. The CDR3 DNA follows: TGTGCCAGCAGCCACCCCGCGGACAATGAGCAGTTCTTC. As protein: CASSHPADNEQFF.

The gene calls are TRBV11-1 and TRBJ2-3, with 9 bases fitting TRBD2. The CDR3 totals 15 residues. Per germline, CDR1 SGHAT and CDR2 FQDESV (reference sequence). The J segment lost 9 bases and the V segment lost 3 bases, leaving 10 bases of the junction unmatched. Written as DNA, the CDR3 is TGTGCCAGCAGCTTCGTTGCTAGCGGGAAAAGGACGCAGTATTTT. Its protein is CASSFVASGKRTQYF.

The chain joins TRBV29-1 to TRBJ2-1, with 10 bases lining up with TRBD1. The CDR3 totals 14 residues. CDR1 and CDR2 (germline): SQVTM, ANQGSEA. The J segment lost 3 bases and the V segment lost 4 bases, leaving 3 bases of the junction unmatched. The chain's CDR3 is CSVAGTGVYNEQFF. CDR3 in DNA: TGCAGCGTTGCCGGGACAGGGGTCTACAATGAGCAGTTCTTC.

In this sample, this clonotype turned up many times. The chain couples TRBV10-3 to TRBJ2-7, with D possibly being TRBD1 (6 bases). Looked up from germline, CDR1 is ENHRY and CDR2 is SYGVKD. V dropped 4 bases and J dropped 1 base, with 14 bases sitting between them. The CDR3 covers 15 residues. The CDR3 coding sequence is TGTGCCATCAGTGTTATCAACAGGGAATCCTACGAGCAGTACTTC. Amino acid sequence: CAISVINRESYEQYF.

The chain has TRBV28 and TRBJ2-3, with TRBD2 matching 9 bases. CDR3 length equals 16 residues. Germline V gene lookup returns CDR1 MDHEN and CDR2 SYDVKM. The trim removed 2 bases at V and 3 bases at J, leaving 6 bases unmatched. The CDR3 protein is CASSLMVLAGTDTQYF. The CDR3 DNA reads TGTGCCAGCAGTTTAATGGTTCTAGCGGGAACAGATACGCAGTATTTT.

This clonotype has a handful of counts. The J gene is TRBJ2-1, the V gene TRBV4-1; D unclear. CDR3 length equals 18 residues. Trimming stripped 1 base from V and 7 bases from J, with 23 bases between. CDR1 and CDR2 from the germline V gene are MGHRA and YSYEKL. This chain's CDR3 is CASSQGSRWSARGNEQFF. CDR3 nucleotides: TGCGCCAGCAGCCAAGGCAGCCGGTGGAGTGCAAGAGGTAATGAGCAGTTCTTC.

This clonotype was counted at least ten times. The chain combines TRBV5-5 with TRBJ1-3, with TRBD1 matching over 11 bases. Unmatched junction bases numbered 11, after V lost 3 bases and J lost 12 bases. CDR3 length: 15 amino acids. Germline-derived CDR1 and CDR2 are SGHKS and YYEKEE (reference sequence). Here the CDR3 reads CASSWTGGERGHIYF. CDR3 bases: TGTGCCAGCAGCTGGACAGGGGGCGAAAGGGGACACATATATTTT.

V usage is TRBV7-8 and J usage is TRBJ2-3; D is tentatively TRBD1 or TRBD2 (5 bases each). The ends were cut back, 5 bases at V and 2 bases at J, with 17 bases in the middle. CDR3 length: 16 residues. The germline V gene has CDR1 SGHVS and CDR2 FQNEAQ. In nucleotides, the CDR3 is TGTGCCAGCAGCCCCGGAAGAGGGGAATCCACAGATACGCAGTATTTT. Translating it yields CASSPGRGESTDTQYF.